This TCR beta chain was found in a study of CXCR3-negative and CXCR3-positive naive CD8 T cells. General study points: For the naive subsets, surface CD5 was similar, and TCR strength was inferred from TRB CDR3 properties. CXCR3-positive naive cells had more hydrophobic TRB CDR3s than CXCR3-negative naive cells.

Triplicate sorting captured roughly 300,000 cells each from every CD8+ T cell subset. On this clonotype itself: The antigen remains unidentified.

In germline, CDR1 is MRHNA, CDR2 SNTAGT. The CDR3 is 15 amino acids. All TRB cDNA libraries came from 5' RACE performed with UMI labels. Using the 5' RACE reads, TCRdb records one entry per CDR3 protein without DNA. The sample totals 70,000 to 100,000 distinct CDR3 sequences. The clonotype originates from a human donor in good health. Some clones in this sample may be carry-over from other donors' samples. Specimen: naive CXCR3- CD8+ T cells from blood. Stated subset: CD45RO-CCR7+CD27+CD95- naive CD8+ T cells lacking CXCR3 (TNR3-). V is TRBV6-4 and J is TRBJ2-1; TCRdb's assignment of TRBD2 cannot be checked, as there is no DNA. The CDR3 is CASSATSGGNNEQFF.